This T cell receptor (beta chain) appears in the sequencing data of a study of shared clonotypes between healthy human individuals. For the study at large: Per donor, CD8 memory used one plate, CD8 naive used two, CD4 memory used three and CD4 naive used three.

J lost 4 bases, V lost 4 bases, and 6 bases had no gene match. Germline lookup yields CDR1 SGHTA and CDR2 FQGNSA. The length of the CDR3 is 16 residues. This table comes from immunoSEQ multiplex PCR, and its TCRdb copy is limited to in-frame clones, with some not included. This repertoire shows 1.5 million to 2.5 million clones, just under 95% found once; its top ten account for approximately 1%. Naivety among CD8 cells was defined by CD45RO negativity and positive CCR7 selection, thereby excluding terminally differentiated effector memory CD45RA+ cells. This clonotype originated in a man younger than 35 in good health. The J gene is TRBJ2-3, the V gene TRBV7-2, with 12 bases fitting TRBD2. Sequenced material: naive CD8+ T cells sorted from blood. The CDR3 nucleotides are TGTGCCAGCAGCTCCCTAGCGGGGGGGTTTGCAGATACGCAGTATTTT. Its translation: CASSSLAGGFADTQYF.